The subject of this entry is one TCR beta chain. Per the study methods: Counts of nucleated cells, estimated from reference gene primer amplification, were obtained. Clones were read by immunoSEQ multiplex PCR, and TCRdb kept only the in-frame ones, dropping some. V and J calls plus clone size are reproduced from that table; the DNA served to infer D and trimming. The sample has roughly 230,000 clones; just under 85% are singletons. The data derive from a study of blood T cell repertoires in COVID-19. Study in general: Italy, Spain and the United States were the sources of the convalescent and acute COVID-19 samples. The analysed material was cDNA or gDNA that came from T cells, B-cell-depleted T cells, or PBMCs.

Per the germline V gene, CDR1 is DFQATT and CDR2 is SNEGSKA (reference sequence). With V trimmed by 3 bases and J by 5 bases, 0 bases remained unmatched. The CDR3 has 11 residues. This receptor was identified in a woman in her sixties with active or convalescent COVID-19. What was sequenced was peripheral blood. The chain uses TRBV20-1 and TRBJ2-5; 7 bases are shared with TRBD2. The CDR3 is CSASGGETQYF. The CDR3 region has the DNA TGCAGTGCTAGCGGGGGGGAGACCCAGTACTTC.